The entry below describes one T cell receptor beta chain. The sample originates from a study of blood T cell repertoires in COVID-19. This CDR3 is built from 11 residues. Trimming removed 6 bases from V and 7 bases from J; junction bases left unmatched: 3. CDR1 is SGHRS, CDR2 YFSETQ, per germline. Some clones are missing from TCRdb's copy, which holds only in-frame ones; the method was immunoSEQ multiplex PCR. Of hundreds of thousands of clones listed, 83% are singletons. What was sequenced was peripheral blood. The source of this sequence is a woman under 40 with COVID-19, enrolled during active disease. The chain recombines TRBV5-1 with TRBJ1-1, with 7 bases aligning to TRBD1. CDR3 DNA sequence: TGCGCCAGCATACAGGGGAGTGAAGCTTTCTTT. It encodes CASIQGSEAFF.